These 27 T cell receptor beta chains came from one sample sequenced in a study of shared clonotypes between healthy human individuals. The method was immunoSEQ multiplex PCR; TCRdb's version includes in-frame clones alone and lacks a portion of them. The repertoire has about 610,000 clones, around 97% of them found once; the top ten carry about 0.06%. The material sequenced was naive CD4+ T cells sorted from blood. Documented subset: CD45RA+ positively selected. The source is a woman aged 30 to 39 in good health.

The chain uses TRBV2 and TRBJ1-5; D call uncertain. CDR3 size: 14 residues. Trimming shortened V by 4 bases and J by 1 base, and 8 bases separated the two germline ends. Germline V lookup: CDR1 SNHLY, CDR2 FYNNEI. CDR3 DNA: TGTGCCAGCAGTGTAAGGGTCAGCAATCAGCCCCAGCATTTT. Translating it yields CASSVRVSNQPQHF.

V gene TRBV19 combines with J gene TRBJ1-2; D perhaps matches TRBD1 (6 bases). The CDR3 is made up of 14 amino acids. Germline-derived CDR1 and CDR2 are LNHDA and SQIVND (reference sequence). V was shortened by 3 bases and J by 4 bases, with 12 bases between the two germline ends. The CDR3 spells CASSIMGAIYGYTF. Here the CDR3 DNA reads TGTGCCAGTAGTATTATGGGGGCCATCTATGGCTACACCTTC. Supplemented by reference TRBV19 and TRBJ1-2, the full variable domain reads DGGITQSPKYLFRKEGQNVTLSCEQNLNHDAMYWYRQDPGQGLRLIYYSQIVNDFQKGDIAEGYSVSREKKESFPLTVTSAQKNPTAFYLCASSIMGAIYGYTFGSGTRLTVV.

The CDR3 loop reads CASSYLDRGVTGELFF. Written as DNA, the CDR3 is TGTGCCAGCAGTTATTTGGACAGGGGTGTCACCGGGGAGCTGTTTTTT. V gene TRBV6-5 combines with J gene TRBJ2-2; 9 bases are a match to TRBD1. J was trimmed by 4 bases and V by 3 bases; bases with no gene match: 6. The CDR3 has 16 residues. Germline CDR1 MNHEY, CDR2 SVGAGI.

This clone was recorded only once. The V and J genes are TRBV27 and TRBJ2-2; 10 bases align to TRBD2. Losses at the gene ends were 6 bases for V and 5 bases for J; bases not matched to a gene: 3. CDR3 length equals 14 residues. CDR1 is MNHEY and CDR2 is SMNVEV in the germline V gene (reference sequence). CDR3 amino acids: CASSTLAGTGELFF. The CDR3 DNA sequence: TGTGCCAGCAGCACACTAGCGGGAACCGGGGAGCTGTTTTTT.

The chain employs TRBV2 and TRBJ1-5, with D unclear. The germline CDR1 and CDR2 sequences are SNHLY and FYNNEI. Trimming left V 2 bases short and J 3 bases short, with 5 bases between. This CDR3 comprises 13 residues. CDR3 sequence: CASSEQVNQPQHF. DNA of the CDR3: TGTGCCAGCAGTGAACAGGTCAATCAGCCCCAGCATTTT.

The chain combines TRBV6-4 with TRBJ1-5, with D hard to call. The CDR3 runs 10 residues. V was clipped by 9 bases and J by 8 bases, with 8 bases between them. The germline gives CDR1 MRHNA, CDR2 SNTAGT. The CDR3 here is CARQGKPQHF. In DNA, the CDR3 is TGTGCCAGACAAGGGAAGCCCCAGCATTTT.

This chain connects TRBV7-2 to TRBJ1-4, with D uncertain. This CDR3 has 14 amino acids. Per germline, CDR1 SGHTA and CDR2 FQGNSA. V gave up 5 bases and J gave up 6 bases, with 13 bases separating them. The chain's CDR3 is CASSMVWVDEKLFF. The CDR3 DNA reads TGTGCCAGCAGCATGGTTTGGGTTGATGAAAAACTGTTTTTT.

CDR3 protein: CASSQDLPGTSGSEEQFF. The CDR3 DNA follows: TGTGCCAGCAGCCAAGATCTACCCGGGACTAGCGGGAGTGAGGAGCAGTTCTTC. The V call is TRBV4-2, the J call TRBJ2-1; 14 positions agree with TRBD2. V was pared by 0 bases and J by 10 bases, with 11 bases of the junction left unmatched. The V gene's germline CDR1 is LGHNA and CDR2 YNFKEQ. The length of the CDR3 is 18 residues.

DNA for the CDR3: TGTGCCAGCATCGGCGCCAGCACAGATACGCAGTATTTT. Protein sequence: CASIGASTDTQYF. This sequence joins TRBV6-1 and TRBJ2-3; no reliable D call. Trimming left V 7 bases short and J 0 bases short, with 8 bases between. There are 13 residues in the CDR3. Germline V gene sequence: CDR1 MNHNS, CDR2 SASEGT.

V is TRBV6-6 and J is TRBJ1-5; no firm D call. V was cut by 2 bases and J by 6 bases, with 11 bases left in between. In germline, CDR1 is MNHNY, CDR2 SVGAGI (reference sequence). This CDR3 comprises 14 residues. The CDR3 nucleotides are TGTGCCAGCAGTTACCGGGGTGTTGTTCAGCCCCAGCATTTT. This encodes CASSYRGVVQPQHF.

The chain uses TRBV7-6 and TRBJ2-5, with a tentative D call TRBD1 (5 bases). V lost 0 bases to trimming and J lost 5 bases, with 13 bases between them. This CDR3 region has 15 residues. The germline V gene has CDR1 SGHVS and CDR2 FNYEAQ. The CDR3 nucleotides read TGTGCCAGCAGCTTAGCGGAAGGGGTGGGGGAGACCCAGTACTTC. Translated, it gives CASSLAEGVGETQYF. The variable domain in full, completed from reference TRBV7-6 and TRBJ2-5, reads GAGVSQSPRYKVTKRGQDVALRCDPISGHVSLYWYRQALGQGPEFLTYFNYEAQQDKSGLPNDRFSAERPEGSISTLTIQRTEQRDSAMYRCASSLAEGVGETQYFGPGTRLLVL.

Only one count was recorded for this clone. The V gene is TRBV10-3, the J gene TRBJ1-4; TRBD1 is a possible D gene (5 bases). Trimming shortened V by 4 bases and J by 0 bases, and 15 bases separated the two germline ends. This CDR3 contains 17 residues. Germline V gene lookup returns CDR1 ENHRY and CDR2 SYGVKD. The CDR3 nucleotides read TGTGCCATCAGTGCGACAGCTTTTCCCCCAACTAATGAAAAACTGTTTTTT. This translates into CAISATAFPPTNEKLFF.

CDR3 protein: CASSPPGTRSDTQYF. The CDR3 DNA follows: TGTGCCAGCAGCCCACCCGGGACTAGATCAGATACGCAGTATTTT. The chain couples TRBV5-4 to TRBJ2-3; 8 bases are shared with TRBD2. The CDR3 is 15 amino acids. V shed 4 bases, J shed 4 bases, and the junction held 8 bases outside the gene matches. Germline V gives CDR1 SGHNT, CDR2 YYREEE (reference sequence). The entire variable domain, with the rest obtained from reference TRBV5-4 and TRBJ2-3, is as follows: ETGVTQSPTHLIKTRGQQVTLRCSSQSGHNTVSWYQQALGQGPQFIFQYYREEENGRGNFPPRFSGLQFPNYSSELNVNALELDDSALYLCASSPPGTRSDTQYFGPGTRLTVL.

The genes are TRBV9 and TRBJ2-3; a weak D match, TRBD1 (5 bases). The CDR3 length is 15 residues. V lost 0 bases, J lost 5 bases, and 13 bases lay in between. From germline, CDR1 is SGDLS and CDR2 YYNGEE. The CDR3: CASSVGQKFLDTQYF. CDR3 in DNA: TGTGCCAGCAGCGTAGGACAGAAATTTTTAGATACGCAGTATTTT. The variable domain in full, completed from reference TRBV9 and TRBJ2-3, reads DSGVTQTPKHLITATGQRVTLRCSPRSGDLSVYWYQQSLDQGLQFLIQYYNGEERAKGNILERFSAQQFPDLHSELNLSSLELGDSALYFCASSVGQKFLDTQYFGPGTRLTVL.

CDR3 sequence (DNA): TGTGCCAGCAGTCACCGGGACAGGGGGCGAGATACTGAAGCTTTCTTT. This translates into CASSHRDRGRDTEAFF. This chain uses TRBV25-1 with TRBJ1-1; 12 bases map to TRBD1. Germline lookup yields CDR1 MGHDK and CDR2 SYGVNS. The CDR3 spans 16 residues. V was clipped by 5 bases and J by 5 bases; unmatched bases: 9.

The rearrangement joins TRBV6-1 to TRBJ1-3, with D uncertain. Trimming cost V 5 bases and J 5 bases, with 13 bases left between them. The length of the CDR3 is 14 residues. Germline CDR1 and CDR2: MNHNS and SASEGT. In DNA form, the CDR3 reads TGTGCCAGCAGTCCCCGACATGGTAGAAACACCATATATTTT. Its protein is CASSPRHGRNTIYF.

J is TRBJ1-1 and V is TRBV4-1, with TRBD1 identical over 12 bases. This CDR3 has 17 residues. V was pared by 3 bases and J by 5 bases, with 10 bases of the junction left unmatched. Germline-derived CDR1 and CDR2 are MGHRA and YSYEKL. The CDR3 nucleotides read TGCGCCAGCAGCCAGGGACAGGGGGCGCGGGCCTCTACTGAAGCTTTCTTT. Its translation: CASSQGQGARASTEAFF.

A note on this clone: The sample carries other DNA sequences with the same CDR3. The chain joins TRBV5-1 to TRBJ1-1, with unresolved D. Germline CDR1 reads SGHRS; CDR2 reads YFSETQ. Between the trimmed V and J ends, which lost 0 bases and 2 bases, there was a span of 5 bases. The CDR3 runs 13 residues. CDR3 region: CASSLGGNTEAFF. CDR3 nucleotide sequence: TGCGCCAGCAGCTTGGGCGGTAACACTGAAGCTTTCTTT.

The chain employs TRBV5-1 and TRBJ2-7; D unclear. This CDR3 region has 14 residues. V was pared by 0 bases and J by 3 bases, with 10 bases between. Per germline, CDR1 SGHRS and CDR2 YFSETQ. As DNA, the CDR3 is TGCGCCAGCAGCTTGGGAGACTTGGACTACGAGCAGTACTTC. Its translation: CASSLGDLDYEQYF.

The gene calls are TRBV10-1 and TRBJ2-1, with D possibly matching TRBD2 (5 bases). Germline V gene lookup returns CDR1 WNHNN and CDR2 SYGVQD (reference sequence). The CDR3 has 14 residues. The germline V and J ends were trimmed by 4 bases and 4 bases, with 11 bases remaining between them. CDR3 DNA: TGCGCCAGCAGTGTAGGACGGGGTTACAATGAGCAGTTCTTC. Protein sequence: CASSVGRGYNEQFF.

The chain is built from TRBV2 and TRBJ2-5, with D possibly TRBD1 on 5 matching bases. The CDR3 is 16 amino acids. The germline V and J ends were trimmed by 6 bases and 5 bases, with 22 bases remaining between them. Germline V lookup: CDR1 SNHLY, CDR2 FYNNEI. The CDR3 DNA is TGTGCCAGCAGCTTAGTGGCCAGGGTAGTGGGGGAGACCCAGTACTTC. The encoded protein is CASSLVARVVGETQYF.

The V call is TRBV18, the J call TRBJ1-1; D unclear. Trimming removed 1 base at V and 4 bases at J, with 7 bases between. There are 13 residues in the CDR3. Germline CDR1 and CDR2: KGHSH and LQKENI. The CDR3 loop is CASSPRVGTEAFF. The CDR3 DNA reads TGTGCCAGCTCACCACGGGTGGGCACTGAAGCTTTCTTT.

This chain links TRBV29-1 with TRBJ2-2; 8 bases line up with TRBD2. J was trimmed by 5 bases and V by 0 bases; bases with no gene match: 5. CDR1 is SQVTM, CDR2 ANQGSEA, per germline. CDR3 length equals 15 residues. As DNA, the CDR3 is TGCAGCGTTGAAGACAGCGGGAGAGGTACCGGGGAGCTGTTTTTT. Encoded protein: CSVEDSGRGTGELFF.

The gene calls are TRBV5-4 and TRBJ1-4, with TRBD1 as a possible D gene (6 bases). The CDR3 sequence is 16 residues long. Trimming removed 3 bases at V and 7 bases at J, with 19 bases between. CDR1 is SGHNT, CDR2 YYREEE, per germline (reference sequence). In nucleotides, the CDR3 is TGTGCCAGCAGCTCAGGCTATGTGGGGGGCGGTGAAAAACTGTTTTTT. Protein sequence: CASSSGYVGGGEKLFF.

The chain combines TRBV6-6 with TRBJ2-1; D unclear. The CDR3 consists of 14 residues. Per germline, CDR1 MNHNY and CDR2 SVGAGI (reference sequence). V was pared by 0 bases and J by 8 bases, with 11 bases between. The CDR3, as DNA: TGTGCCAGCAGTTACTCGATCGGCGCGTATGAGCAGTTCTTC. Residues: CASSYSIGAYEQFF.

The J gene is TRBJ2-3, the V gene TRBV18; D is perhaps TRBD2 (7 bases). The CDR3 loop spans 18 amino acids. CDR1 is KGHSH, CDR2 LQKENI, per germline. Trimming removed 1 base at V and 3 bases at J, with 20 bases between. This CDR3 reads CASSPLAQGSGTTDTQYF. In nucleotides, the CDR3 is TGTGCCAGCTCACCACTCGCCCAGGGGAGCGGGACAACAGATACGCAGTATTTT.

The rearrangement links TRBV19 to TRBJ1-5, with D tentatively TRBD1 (6 bases). V lost 3 bases and J lost 3, with 12 bases in between. The CDR3 has 15 residues. Germline-derived CDR1 and CDR2 are LNHDA and SQIVND (reference sequence). CDR3 sequence: CASSIGQSNNQPQHF. The DNA for the CDR3 is TGTGCCAGTAGTATCGGACAGAGCAACAATCAGCCCCAGCATTTT.